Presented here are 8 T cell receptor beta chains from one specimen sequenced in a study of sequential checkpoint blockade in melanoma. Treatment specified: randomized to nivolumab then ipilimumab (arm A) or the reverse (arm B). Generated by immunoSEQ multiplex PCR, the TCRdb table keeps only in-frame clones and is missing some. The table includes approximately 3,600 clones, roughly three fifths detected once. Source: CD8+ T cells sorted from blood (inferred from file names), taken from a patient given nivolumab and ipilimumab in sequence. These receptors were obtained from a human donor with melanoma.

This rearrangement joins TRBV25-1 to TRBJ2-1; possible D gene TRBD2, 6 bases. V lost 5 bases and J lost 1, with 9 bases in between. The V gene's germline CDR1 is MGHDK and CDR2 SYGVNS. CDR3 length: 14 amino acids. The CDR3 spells CASSPAGSYNEQFF. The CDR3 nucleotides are TGTGCCAGCAGTCCGGCGGGGTCCTACAATGAGCAGTTCTTC.

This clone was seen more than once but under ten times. The CDR3 here is CASSSLSSSGGSYEQYF. The CDR3 DNA follows: TGTGCCAGCAGCTCCCTCAGTTCTAGCGGGGGTTCCTACGAGCAGTACTTC. The rearrangement joins TRBV7-9 to TRBJ2-5, with 10 positions matching TRBD2. The closer fit of TRBJ2-7 to the DNA end suggests the J call may be wrong. CDR1 is SEHNR and CDR2 is FQNEAQ in the germline V gene (reference sequence). This CDR3 is built from 17 residues.

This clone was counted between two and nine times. The CDR3 is CASSYSLINTQYF. In nucleotides, the CDR3 is TGTGCCAGCAGTTACTCCCTTATTAATACGCAGTATTTT. The rearrangement uses TRBV6-5 and TRBJ2-3; D is undetermined. The CDR3 covers 13 residues. CDR1 and CDR2 (germline): MNHEY, SVGAGI. Trimming removed 0 bases from V and 7 bases from J, with 8 bases in between.

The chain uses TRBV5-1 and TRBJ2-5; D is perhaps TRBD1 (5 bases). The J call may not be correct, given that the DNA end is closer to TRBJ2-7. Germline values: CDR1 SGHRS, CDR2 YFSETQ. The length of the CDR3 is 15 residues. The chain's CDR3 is CASSLVQGVIAEQYF. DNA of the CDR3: TGCGCCAGCAGCTTGGTCCAGGGTGTAATTGCCGAGCAGTACTTC.

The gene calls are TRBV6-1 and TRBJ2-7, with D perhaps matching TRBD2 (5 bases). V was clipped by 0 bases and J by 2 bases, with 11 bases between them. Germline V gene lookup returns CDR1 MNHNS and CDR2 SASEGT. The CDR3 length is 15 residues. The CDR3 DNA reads TGTGCCAGCAGTGAAGCAGACGGGATGACCTACGAGCAGTACTTC. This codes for CASSEADGMTYEQYF.

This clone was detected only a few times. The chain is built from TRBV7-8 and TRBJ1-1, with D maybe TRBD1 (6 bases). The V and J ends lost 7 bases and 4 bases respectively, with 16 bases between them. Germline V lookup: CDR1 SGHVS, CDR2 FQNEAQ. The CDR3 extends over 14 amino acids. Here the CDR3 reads CASTPTGRGTEAFF. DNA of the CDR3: TGTGCCAGCACCCCCACAGGGAGGGGCACTGAAGCTTTCTTT.

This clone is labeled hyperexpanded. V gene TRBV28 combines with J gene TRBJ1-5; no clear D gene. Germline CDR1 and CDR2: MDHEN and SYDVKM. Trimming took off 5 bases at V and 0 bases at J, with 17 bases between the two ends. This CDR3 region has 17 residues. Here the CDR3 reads CASSPLTGVYSNQPQHF. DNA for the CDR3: TGTGCCAGCAGTCCCCTGACCGGGGTATATAGCAATCAGCCCCAGCATTTT.

CDR3 sequence (DNA): TGTGCCAGCAGCCAGACCGGGACGGGGACACAAGAGACCCAGTACTTC. This encodes CASSQTGTGTQETQYF. The genes are TRBV4-2 and TRBJ2-5, with D possibly TRBD1 on 6 matching bases. The CDR3 loop spans 16 amino acids. V dropped 3 bases and J dropped 2 bases, with 16 bases sitting between them. CDR1 LGHNA and CDR2 YNFKEQ come from the germline V gene.